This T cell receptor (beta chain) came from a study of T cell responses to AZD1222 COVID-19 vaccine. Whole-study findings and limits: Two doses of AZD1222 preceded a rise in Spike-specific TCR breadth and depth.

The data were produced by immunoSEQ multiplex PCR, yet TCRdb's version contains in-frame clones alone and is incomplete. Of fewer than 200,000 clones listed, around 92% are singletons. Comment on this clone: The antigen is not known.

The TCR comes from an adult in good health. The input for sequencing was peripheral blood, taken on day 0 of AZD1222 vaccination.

CDR3 sequence: CATYRGNGNTIYF. The CDR3 bases are TGTGCCACCTACAGGGGAAACGGAAACACCATATATTTT. This sequence joins TRBV19 and TRBJ1-3, with 7 bases aligning to TRBD1. With 10 bases clipped from V and 4 bases from J, the junction kept 7 bases outside the gene matches. This CDR3 is 13 amino acids long. Germline V lookup: CDR1 LNHDA, CDR2 SQIVND (reference sequence). The full variable domain, in which reference TRBV19 and TRBJ1-3 provide the parts outside the CDR3, is DGGITQSPKYLFRKEGQNVTLSCEQNLNHDAMYWYRQDPGQGLRLIYYSQIVNDFQKGDIAEGYSVSREKKESFPLTVTSAQKNPTAFYLCATYRGNGNTIYFGEGSWLTVV.